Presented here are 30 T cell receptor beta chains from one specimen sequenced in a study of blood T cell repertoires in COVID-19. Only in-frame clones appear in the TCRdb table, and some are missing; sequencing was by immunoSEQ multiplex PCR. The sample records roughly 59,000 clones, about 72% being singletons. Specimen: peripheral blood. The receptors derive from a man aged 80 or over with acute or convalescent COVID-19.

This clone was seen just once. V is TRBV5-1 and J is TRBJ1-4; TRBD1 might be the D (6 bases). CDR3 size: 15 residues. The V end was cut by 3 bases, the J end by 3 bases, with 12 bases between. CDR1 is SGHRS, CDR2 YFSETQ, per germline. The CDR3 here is CASSSGQKSNEKLFF. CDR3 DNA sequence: TGCGCCAGCAGCTCCGGACAGAAGTCTAATGAAAAACTGTTTTTT. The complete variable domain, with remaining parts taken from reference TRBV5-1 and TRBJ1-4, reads KAGVTQTPRYLIKTRGQQVTLSCSPISGHRSVSWYQQTPGQGLQFLFEYFSETQRNKGNFPGRFSGRQFSNSRSEMNVSTLELGDSALYLCASSSGQKSNEKLFFGSGTQLSVL.

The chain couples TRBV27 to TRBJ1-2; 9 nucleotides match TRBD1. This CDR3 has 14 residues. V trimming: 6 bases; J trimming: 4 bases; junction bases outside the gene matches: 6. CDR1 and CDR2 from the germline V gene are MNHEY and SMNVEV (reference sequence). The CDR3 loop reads CASSTGTGSYGYTF. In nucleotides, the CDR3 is TGTGCCAGCAGCACCGGGACAGGGAGCTATGGCTACACCTTC.

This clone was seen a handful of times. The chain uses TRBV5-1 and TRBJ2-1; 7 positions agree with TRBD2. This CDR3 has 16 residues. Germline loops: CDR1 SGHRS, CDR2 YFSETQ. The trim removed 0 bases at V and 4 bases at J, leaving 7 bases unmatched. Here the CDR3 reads CASSLGIAGVYNEQFF. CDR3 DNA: TGCGCCAGCAGCTTGGGAATTGCGGGAGTATACAATGAGCAGTTCTTC.

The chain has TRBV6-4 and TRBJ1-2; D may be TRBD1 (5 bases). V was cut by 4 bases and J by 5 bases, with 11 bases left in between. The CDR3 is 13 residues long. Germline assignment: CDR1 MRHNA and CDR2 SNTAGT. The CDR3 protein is CASSAGLGYGYTF. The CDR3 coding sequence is TGTGCCAGCAGTGCAGGGCTTGGATATGGCTACACCTTC.

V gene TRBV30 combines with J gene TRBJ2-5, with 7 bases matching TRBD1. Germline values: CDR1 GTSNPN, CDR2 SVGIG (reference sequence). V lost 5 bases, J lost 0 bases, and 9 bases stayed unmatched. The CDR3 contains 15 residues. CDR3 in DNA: TGTGCCTGGGAAACCGGGACAGCGTACCAAGAGACCCAGTACTTC. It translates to CAWETGTAYQETQYF.

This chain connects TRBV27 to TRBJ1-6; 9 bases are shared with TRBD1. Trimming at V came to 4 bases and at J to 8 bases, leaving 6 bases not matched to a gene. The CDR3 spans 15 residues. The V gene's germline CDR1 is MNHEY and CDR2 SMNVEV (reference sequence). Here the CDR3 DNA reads TGTGCCAGCAGTTCAATGGACAGGGGTTATTCACCCCTCCACTTT. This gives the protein CASSSMDRGYSPLHF.

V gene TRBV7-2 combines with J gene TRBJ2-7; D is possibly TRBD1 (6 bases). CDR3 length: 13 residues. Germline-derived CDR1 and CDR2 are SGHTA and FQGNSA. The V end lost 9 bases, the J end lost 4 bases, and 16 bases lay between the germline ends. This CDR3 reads CAREGTHPYEQYF. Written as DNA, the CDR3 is TGTGCCAGAGAGGGGACACACCCGTACGAGCAGTACTTC.

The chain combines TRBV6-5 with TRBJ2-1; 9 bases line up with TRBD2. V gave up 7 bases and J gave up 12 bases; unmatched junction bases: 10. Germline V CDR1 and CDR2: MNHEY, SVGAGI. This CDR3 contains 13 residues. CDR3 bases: TGTGCCAGCACCCAAAGCGGGGGGCTTATGCAGTTCTTC. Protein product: CASTQSGGLMQFF.

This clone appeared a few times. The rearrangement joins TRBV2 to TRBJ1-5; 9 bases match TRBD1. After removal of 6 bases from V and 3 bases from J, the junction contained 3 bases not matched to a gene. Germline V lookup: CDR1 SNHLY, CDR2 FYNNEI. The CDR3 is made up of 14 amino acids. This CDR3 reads CASRGQGNNQPQHF. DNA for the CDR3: TGTGCCAGCAGGGGACAGGGTAACAATCAGCCCCAGCATTTT.

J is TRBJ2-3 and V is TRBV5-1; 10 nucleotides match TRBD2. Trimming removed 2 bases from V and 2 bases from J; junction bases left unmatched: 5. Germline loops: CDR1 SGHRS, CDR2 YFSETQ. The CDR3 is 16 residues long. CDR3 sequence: CASSFTSGVITDTQYF. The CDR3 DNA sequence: TGCGCCAGCAGCTTTACTAGCGGGGTAATCACAGATACGCAGTATTTT.

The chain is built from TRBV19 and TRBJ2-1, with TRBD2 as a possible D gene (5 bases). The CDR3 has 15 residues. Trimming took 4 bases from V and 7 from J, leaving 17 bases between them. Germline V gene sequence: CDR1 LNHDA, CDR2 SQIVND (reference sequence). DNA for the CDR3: TGTGCCAGTAGTACCCTGGGGTCGGGAAAAAATGAGCAGTTCTTC. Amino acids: CASSTLGSGKNEQFF.

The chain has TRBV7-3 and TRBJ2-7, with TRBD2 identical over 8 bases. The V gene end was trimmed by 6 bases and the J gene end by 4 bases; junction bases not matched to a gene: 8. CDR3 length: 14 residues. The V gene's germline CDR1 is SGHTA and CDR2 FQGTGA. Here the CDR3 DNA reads TGTGCCAGCAGGGCGGGACTAGACATATACGAGCAGTACTTC. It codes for CASRAGLDIYEQYF.

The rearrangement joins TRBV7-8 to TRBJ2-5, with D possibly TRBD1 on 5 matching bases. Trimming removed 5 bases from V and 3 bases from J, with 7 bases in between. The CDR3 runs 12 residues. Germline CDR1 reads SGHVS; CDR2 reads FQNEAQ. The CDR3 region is CASSLREETQYF. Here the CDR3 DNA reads TGTGCCAGCAGCCTCAGGGAAGAGACCCAGTACTTC. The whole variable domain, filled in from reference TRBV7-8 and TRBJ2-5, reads GAGVSQSPRYKVAKRGQDVALRCDPISGHVSLFWYQQALGQGPEFLTYFQNEAQLDKSGLPSDRFFAERPEGSVSTLKIQRTQQEDSAVYLCASSLREETQYFGPGTRLLVL.

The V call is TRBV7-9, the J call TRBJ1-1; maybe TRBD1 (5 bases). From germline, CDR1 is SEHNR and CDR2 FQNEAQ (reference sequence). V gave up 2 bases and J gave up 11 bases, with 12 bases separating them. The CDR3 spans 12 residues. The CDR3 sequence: CASSLTGSAAFF. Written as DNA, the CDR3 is TGTGCCAGCAGCTTAACAGGATCGGCGGCTTTCTTT.

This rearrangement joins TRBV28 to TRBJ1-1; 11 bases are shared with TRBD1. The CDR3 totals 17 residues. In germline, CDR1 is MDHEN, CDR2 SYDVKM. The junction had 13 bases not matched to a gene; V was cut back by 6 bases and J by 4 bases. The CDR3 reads CASSPAGTGGSGTEAFF. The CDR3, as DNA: TGTGCCAGCAGCCCCGCCGGGACAGGGGGATCGGGCACTGAAGCTTTCTTT.

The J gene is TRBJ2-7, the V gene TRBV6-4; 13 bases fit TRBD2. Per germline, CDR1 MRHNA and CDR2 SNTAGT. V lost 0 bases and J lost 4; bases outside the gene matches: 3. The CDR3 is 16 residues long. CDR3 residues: CASSDSRTSGRYEQYF. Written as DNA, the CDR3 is TGTGCCAGCAGTGACTCGAGGACTAGCGGGAGATACGAGCAGTACTTC.

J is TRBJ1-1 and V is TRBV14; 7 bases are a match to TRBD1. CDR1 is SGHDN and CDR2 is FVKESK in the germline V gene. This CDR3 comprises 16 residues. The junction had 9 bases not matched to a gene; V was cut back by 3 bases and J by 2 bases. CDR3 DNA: TGTGCCAGCAGCCACTACTCGGGGACAGTTAACACTGAAGCTTTCTTT. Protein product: CASSHYSGTVNTEAFF.

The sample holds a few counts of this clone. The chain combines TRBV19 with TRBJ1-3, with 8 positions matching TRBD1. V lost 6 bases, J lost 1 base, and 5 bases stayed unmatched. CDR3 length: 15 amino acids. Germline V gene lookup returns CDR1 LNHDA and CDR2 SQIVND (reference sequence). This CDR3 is CASSGQGVSGNTIYF. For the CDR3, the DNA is TGTGCCAGTAGCGGACAGGGTGTTTCTGGAAACACCATATATTTT.

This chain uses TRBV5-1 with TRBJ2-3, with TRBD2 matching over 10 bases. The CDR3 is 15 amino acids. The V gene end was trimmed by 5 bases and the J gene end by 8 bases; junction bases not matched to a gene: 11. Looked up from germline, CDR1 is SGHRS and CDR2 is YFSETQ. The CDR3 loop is CASRADTSGAGTQYF. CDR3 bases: TGCGCCAGCAGAGCTGATACTAGCGGGGCGGGTACGCAGTATTTT.

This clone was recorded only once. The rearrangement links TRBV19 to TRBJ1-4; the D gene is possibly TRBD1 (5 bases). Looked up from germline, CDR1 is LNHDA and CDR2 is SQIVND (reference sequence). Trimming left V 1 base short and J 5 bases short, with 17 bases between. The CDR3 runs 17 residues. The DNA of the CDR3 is TGTGCCAGTAGTATAGGGGGTGGGGCTTCCGTGAATGAAAAACTGTTTTTT. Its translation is CASSIGGGASVNEKLFF.

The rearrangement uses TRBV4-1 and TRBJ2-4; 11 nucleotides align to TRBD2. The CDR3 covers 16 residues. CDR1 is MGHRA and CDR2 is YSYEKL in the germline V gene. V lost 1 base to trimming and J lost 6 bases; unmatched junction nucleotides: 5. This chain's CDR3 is CASSQVGLAGGNIQYF. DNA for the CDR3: TGCGCCAGCAGCCAAGTCGGGCTAGCGGGAGGAAACATTCAGTACTTC.

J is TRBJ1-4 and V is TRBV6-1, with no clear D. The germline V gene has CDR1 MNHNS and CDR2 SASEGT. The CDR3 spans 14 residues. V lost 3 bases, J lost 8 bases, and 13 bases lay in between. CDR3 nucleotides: TGTGCCAGCAGTGATAGAGGTGGTCGCGAAAAACTGTTTTTT. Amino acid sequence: CASSDRGGREKLFF.

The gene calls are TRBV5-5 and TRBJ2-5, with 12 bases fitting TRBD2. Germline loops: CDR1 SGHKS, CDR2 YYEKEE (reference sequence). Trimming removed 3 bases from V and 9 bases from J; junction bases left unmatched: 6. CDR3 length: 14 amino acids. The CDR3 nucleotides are TGTGCCAGCAGCTCCAGGACTAGCGGGGTGTCCCAGTACTTC. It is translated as CASSSRTSGVSQYF.

CDR3 in DNA: TGTGCCAGCAATATGAGGACCGGGGATGGCTACACCTTC. This codes for CASNMRTGDGYTF. The chain is built from TRBV25-1 and TRBJ1-2, with D unclear. Between the trimmed V and J ends, which lost 7 bases and 6 bases, there was a span of 15 bases. The CDR3 totals 13 residues. Germline assignment: CDR1 MGHDK and CDR2 SYGVNS.

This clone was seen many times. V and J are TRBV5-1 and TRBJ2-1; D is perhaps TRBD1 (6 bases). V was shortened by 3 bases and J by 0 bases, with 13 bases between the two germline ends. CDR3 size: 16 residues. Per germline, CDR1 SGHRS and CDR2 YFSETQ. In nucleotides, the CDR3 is TGCGCCAGCAGCTCGAGACTGGACAGCTCCTACAATGAGCAGTTCTTC. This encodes CASSSRLDSSYNEQFF.

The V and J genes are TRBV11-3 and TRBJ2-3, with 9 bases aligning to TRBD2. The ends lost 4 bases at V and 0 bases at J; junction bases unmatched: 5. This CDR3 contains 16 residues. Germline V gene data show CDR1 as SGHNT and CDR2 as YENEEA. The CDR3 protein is CASSSGLAQSTDTQYF. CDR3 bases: TGTGCCAGCAGCTCAGGACTAGCGCAGAGCACAGATACGCAGTATTTT.

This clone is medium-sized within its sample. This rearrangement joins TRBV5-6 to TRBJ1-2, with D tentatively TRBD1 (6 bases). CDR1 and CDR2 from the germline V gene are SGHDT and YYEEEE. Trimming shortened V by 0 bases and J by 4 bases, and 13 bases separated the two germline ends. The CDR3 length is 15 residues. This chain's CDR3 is CASSLDPGVFYGYTF. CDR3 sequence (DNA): TGTGCCAGCAGCTTGGATCCAGGGGTTTTCTATGGCTACACCTTC.

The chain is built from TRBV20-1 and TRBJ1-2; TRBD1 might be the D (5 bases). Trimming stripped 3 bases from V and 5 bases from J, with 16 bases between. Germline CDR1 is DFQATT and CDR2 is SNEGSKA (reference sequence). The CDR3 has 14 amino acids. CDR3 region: CSASERPGVYGYTF. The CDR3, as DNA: TGCAGTGCTAGTGAGAGACCGGGGGTGTATGGCTACACCTTC.

DNA of the CDR3: TGTGCCAGCAGCCGCAACCCTGGAGATGGAAACACCATATATTTT. It codes for CASSRNPGDGNTIYF. The J gene is TRBJ1-3, the V gene TRBV3-1 (or the pseudogene TRBV3-2), with no clear D. Germline CDR1 reads LGHDT; CDR2 reads YNNKEL (reference sequence). The CDR3 spans 15 residues. Deletions cut 4 bases from V and 3 bases from J, with 13 bases between.

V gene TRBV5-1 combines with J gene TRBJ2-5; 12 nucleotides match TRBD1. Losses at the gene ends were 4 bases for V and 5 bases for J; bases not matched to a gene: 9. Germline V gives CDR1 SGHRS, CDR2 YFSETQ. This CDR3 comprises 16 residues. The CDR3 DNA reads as TGCGCCAGCAGCACGGGACAGGGGGCAATGGGGGAGACCCAGTACTTC. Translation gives CASSTGQGAMGETQYF.